The 8 T cell receptor beta chains reported below all come from one sample, sequenced in a study of blood T cell repertoires in COVID-19 (dated by TCRdb to 2019 to 2021). The library was obtained by the immunoSEQ multiplex PCR assay. TCRdb limited this immuneACCESS table to in-frame rearrangements with V and J called. A share of clones is missing; checked studies link under half to unresolved V genes, and the rest is unexplained. The sample table shows more than 400,000 clones, and 87% are seen once. Roughly 0.7% of the sample lies in the top ten. The material sequenced was PBMCs or T cells enriched from blood (not recorded which). These receptors originate from a woman younger than 35 who had recovered from COVID-19.

The CDR3, as DNA: TGCGCCAGCAGCCGTGGGCCTAACTATGGCTACACCTTC. Protein sequence: CASSRGPNYGYTF. The chain links TRBV5-1 to TRBJ1-2; D gene unclear. The germline V gene encodes CDR1 SGHRS and CDR2 YFSETQ. Trimming stripped 4 bases from V and 0 bases from J, with 7 bases between. The length of the CDR3 is 13 residues.

The genes are TRBV28 and TRBJ2-1; TRBD2 agrees at 11 bases. Germline values: CDR1 MDHEN, CDR2 SYDVKM. This CDR3 is built from 17 residues. V lost 6 bases to trimming and J lost 6 bases; unmatched junction nucleotides: 13. The CDR3 loop is CASSDFPLAGGRNEQFF. CDR3 nucleotides: TGTGCCAGCAGCGACTTCCCCCTAGCGGGGGGCCGCAATGAGCAGTTCTTC.

V and J are TRBV28 and TRBJ1-5, with D possibly being TRBD1 (5 bases). The CDR3 covers 13 residues. Germline lookup yields CDR1 MDHEN and CDR2 SYDVKM. The V end was cut by 6 bases, the J end by 6 bases, with 12 bases between. The CDR3 nucleotides are TGTGCCAGCAGACCTTTGGGGGGTCAGCCCCAGCATTTT. This gives the protein CASRPLGGQPQHF.

This chain uses TRBV5-1 with TRBJ2-2; D possibly corresponds to TRBD2 (5 bases). The CDR3 sequence is 15 residues long. Trimming removed 0 bases at V and 7 bases at J, with 13 bases between. Per the germline V gene, CDR1 is SGHRS and CDR2 is YFSETQ. The CDR3 sequence: CASSLGGIRNGELFF. The CDR3 DNA follows: TGCGCCAGCAGCTTGGGAGGGATCAGGAACGGGGAGCTGTTTTTT.

J is TRBJ1-2 and V is TRBV27; D ambiguous. V was cut by 4 bases and J by 6 bases, with 18 bases left in between. Germline assignment: CDR1 MNHEY and CDR2 SMNVEV (reference sequence). The CDR3 sequence is 15 residues long. The CDR3 DNA is TGTGCCAGCAGTTCTTACGGGGAACAGCCCGATGGCTACACCTTC. This translates into CASSSYGEQPDGYTF.

This clone appeared a single time. As DNA, the CDR3 is TGTGCCAGCAGCTTTCATCCCGTGAGCTCCTACGAGCAGTACTTC. Translation gives CASSFHPVSSYEQYF. The genes are TRBV5-4 and TRBJ2-7; D uncertain. The V gene lost 2 bases and the J gene lost 0 bases, with 12 bases spanning the gap. This CDR3 spans 15 amino acids. Germline CDR1 SGHNT, CDR2 YYREEE (reference sequence).

This chain uses TRBV3-1 (or the pseudogene TRBV3-2) with TRBJ1-1; D is unclear. Germline CDR1 and CDR2: LGHDT and YNNKEL (reference sequence). The CDR3 spans 13 residues. The V end lost 5 bases, the J end lost 7 bases, and 14 bases lay between the germline ends. The CDR3 sequence: CASSSSRSGEAFF. The DNA for the CDR3 is TGTGCCAGCAGCTCCTCAAGAAGCGGTGAAGCTTTCTTT.

V and J are TRBV30 and TRBJ1-3; TRBD1 aligns across 9 bases. The V segment lost 1 base and the J segment 0 bases; nucleotides outside the gene matches: 7. CDR1 is GTSNPN, CDR2 SVGIG, per germline (reference sequence). The CDR3 loop spans 17 amino acids. The CDR3 spells CAWSEGQGYFSGNTIYF. CDR3 coding DNA: TGTGCCTGGAGTGAGGGACAGGGCTACTTCTCTGGAAACACCATATATTTT.